A selection of T cell receptor beta chains follows, all from one sample in a study of blood T cell repertoires in COVID-19. Data came from immunoSEQ multiplex PCR; TCRdb stores just in-frame clones and leaves some out. In the table there are 450,000 to 500,000 clones, 75% to 90% of which are singletons. Sequenced sample: peripheral blood. These receptors all stem from a human donor in a cohort sampled during active COVID-19. Both conserved end residues are part of each CDR3. The D gene is left open where the match is weak. Rows may omit the clone size; those that give it use once, few, many or a size class.

>TRBJ1-2|TRBV9|TRBD1|once
TGTGCCAGCAACAGGGACAGGGGGTCTGGCTACACCTTC
CASNRDRGSGYTF
>TRBJ2-2|TRBV11-1|TRBD2|.
TGTGCCAGCAGCCCGGGGGGGGCGAACACCGGGGAGCTGTTTTTT
CASSPGGANTGELFF
>TRBJ2-1|TRBV7-2|.|.
TGTGCCAGCAGCTTAGGCGGGAAGGGTGAGGTGCAGTTCTTC
CASSLGGKGEVQFF
>TRBJ2-7|TRBV7-3|.|.
TGTGCCAGCAGCTCCCGAGGAGGGACCTTTTACGAGCAGTACTTC
CASSSRGGTFYEQYF
>TRBJ2-1|TRBV7-2|.|.
TGTGCCAGCAGCTTAGCCCTCCTTGAAAGCGGGTCGTACAATGAGCAGTTCTTC
CASSLALLESGSYNEQFF
>TRBJ2-7|TRBV5-1|.|once
TGCGCCAGCAGCTTAGGACAGTTCTACTACGAGCAGTACTTC
CASSLGQFYYEQYF
>TRBJ1-3|TRBV7-2|TRBD1|.
TGTGCCAGCAGCAGAAGCTCGACAGGGCTATCTGGAAACACCATATATTTT
CASSRSSTGLSGNTIYF
>TRBJ2-5|TRBV28|.|.
TGTGCCAGCAGTTTATCCTCCCGGCGGGAGACCCAGTACTTC
CASSLSSRRETQYF
>TRBJ2-2|TRBV2|.|.
TGTGCCAGCAGTGCCCAGGGGAACACCGGGGAGCTGTTTTTT
CASSAQGNTGELFF
>TRBJ2-7|TRBV6-2/TRBV6-3|.|.
TGTGCCAGCAGTTACGGGCAGGTTAACTACGAGCAGTACTTC
CASSYGQVNYEQYF
>TRBJ2-3|TRBV9|.|few
TGTGCCAGCAGCGTAGTAGGCAGGATAGAAGTAGATACGCAGTATTTT
CASSVVGRIEVDTQYF
>TRBJ2-7|TRBV4-2|.|few
TGTGCCAGCAGCCAGGACCTTAGCGGGCAGGGGAAGACCTACGAGCAGTACTTC
CASSQDLSGQGKTYEQYF
>TRBJ2-3|TRBV5-4|TRBD2|.
TGTGCCAGCAGACTAGCGGGAGGGACAGATACGCAGTATTTT
CASRLAGGTDTQYF
>TRBJ1-1|TRBV4-1|.|.
TGCGCCAGCAGCCCGGTAGTGACAGGGAACACTGAAGCTTTCTTT
CASSPVVTGNTEAFF
>TRBJ2-3|TRBV4-1|.|once
TGCGCCAGCAGCCCCATGGGGGCGGACACAGATACGCAGTATTTT
CASSPMGADTDTQYF
>TRBJ2-2|TRBV19|TRBD1|.
TGTGCCAGTAGTCAGGGGGCCGGGACAGGGCGTTTCGGGGAGCTGTTTTTT
CASSQGAGTGRFGELFF
>TRBJ2-1|TRBV7-3|TRBD1|.
TGTGCCAGCAGCTTAACGGGACAGGGCCTCAAGTTCTTC
CASSLTGQGLKFF
>TRBJ1-2|TRBV11-2|.|once
TGTGCCAGCAGCTTCCGGGTTTCCTATGGCTACACCTTC
CASSFRVSYGYTF
>TRBJ1-6|TRBV23-1|.|.
TGCGCCAGCAGCCCCCTGGGGGGAGGTAATTCACCCCTCCACTTT
CASSPLGGGNSPLHF
>TRBJ1-5|TRBV6-6|.|once
TGTGCCAGCAGCTCTAGCGGGGTCAGCAATCAGCCCCAGCATTTT
CASSSSGVSNQPQHF
>TRBJ1-2|TRBV6-6|.|.
TGTGCCAGCAGTTACGAAACTGACTATGGCTACACCTTC
CASSYETDYGYTF
>TRBJ2-5|TRBV19|.|.
TGTGCCAGTAGCAGCGGAGAGACCCAGTACTTC
CASSSGETQYF